The TCR beta chain under discussion was sequenced for a study of early T cells in non-severe SARS-CoV-2 infection. Individual cDNA molecules carried attached unique molecular identifiers. MiXCR, applied by TCRdb to the 5' RACE reads, yields one record per CDR3 protein. Among roughly 120,000 distinct CDR3 sequences listed, 14% to 15% were seen once. The CDR3 covers 13 residues. Trimming removed 4 bases at V and 3 bases at J, with 7 bases between. Germline CDR1 is LNHDA and CDR2 is SQIVND (reference sequence). Source material: whole blood. The clonotype originates from an adult who was a healthcare worker with PCR-confirmed SARS-CoV-2 infection or an uninfected control (not recorded which). The rearrangement joins TRBV19 to TRBJ1-5; D remains ambiguous. DNA for the CDR3: TGTGCCAGTAGTAGAATTTACAATCAGCCCCAGCATTTT. It yields the protein CASSRIYNQPQHF.